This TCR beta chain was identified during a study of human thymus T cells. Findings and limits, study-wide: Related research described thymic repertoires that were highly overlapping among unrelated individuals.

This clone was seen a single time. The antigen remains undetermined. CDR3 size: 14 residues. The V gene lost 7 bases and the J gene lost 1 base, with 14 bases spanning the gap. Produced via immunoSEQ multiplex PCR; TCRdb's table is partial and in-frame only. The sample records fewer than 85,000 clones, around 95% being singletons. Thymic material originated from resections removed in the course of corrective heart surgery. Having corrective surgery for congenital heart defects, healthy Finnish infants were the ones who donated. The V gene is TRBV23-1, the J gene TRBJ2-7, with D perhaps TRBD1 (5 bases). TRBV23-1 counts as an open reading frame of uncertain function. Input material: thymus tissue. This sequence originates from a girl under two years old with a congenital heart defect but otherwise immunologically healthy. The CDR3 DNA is TGCGCCAGCACCCAACAGGATTCATCCTACGAGCAGTACTTC. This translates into CASTQQDSSYEQYF.